This T cell receptor (beta chain) was profiled in a study of blood T cell repertoires in COVID-19. Across the whole study: From the United States, Italy and Spain came samples of acute and convalescent COVID-19. The analysed material was cDNA or gDNA that came from T cells, B-cell-depleted T cells, or PBMCs.

This clone was recorded once. Per the authors' pipeline: Scientists estimated how many nucleated cells there were by amplifying reference gene primers. Measured with immunoSEQ multiplex PCR; TCRdb has only the in-frame clones, and not every one. From that table come the V and J calls and clone size; the DNA was used to work out D and trimming. The sample lists 140,000 or so clones, approximately 73% occurring once. There are 17 residues in the CDR3. The ends lost 4 bases at V and 0 bases at J; junction bases unmatched: 10. The germline gives CDR1 SGHRS, CDR2 YFSETQ. Specimen: peripheral blood. This chain links TRBV5-1 with TRBJ2-3; 8 bases are a match to TRBD1. This sequence originates from a man aged 55 to 70 with acute or convalescent COVID-19. The DNA of the CDR3 is TGCGCCAGCAGCACCACCCTGACAGGGGCAAGCACAGATACGCAGTATTTT. As protein: CASSTTLTGASTDTQYF.